Reported below is one T cell receptor (beta chain). Germline trimming cut 4 bases from V and 1 base from J; bases unmatched to any gene: 5. This CDR3 region has 16 residues. Germline V gene data show CDR1 as SGHRS and CDR2 as YFSETQ. This sample is part of a study of Ad26.COV2.S vaccination and SARS-CoV-2 variants. Treatment specified: over 15 received Ad26.COV2.S at low or high dose, single or two shots; several received placebo; per-sample allocation not given. Repertoires come from day 63 after the first vaccine or placebo injection. Generated by immunoSEQ multiplex PCR, the TCRdb table keeps only in-frame clones and is missing some. The data contain a few hundred thousand clones, around 87% of them seen just once; the ten biggest clones take up roughly 3.1%.

This material consisted of peripheral blood, taken in a trial of Ad26.COV2.S vaccine versus placebo. The V call is TRBV5-1, the J call TRBJ2-6; 7 bases match TRBD1. This TCR was recovered from a person between 18 and 65 years old who received the Ad26.COV2.S COVID-19 vaccine or a placebo. This chain's CDR3 is CASSPLTGSGANVLTF. The CDR3 region has the DNA TGCGCCAGCAGCCCCTTGACAGGGTCTGGGGCCAACGTCCTGACTTTC.